This T cell receptor (beta chain) derives from a study of a mutant IDH1 vaccine in newly diagnosed glioma. Study summary: Vaccines were first given 4-6 weeks after radiotherapy alone, or with temozolomide cycles. Study conclusions and caveats: Shifts in the top peripheral T cell clonotypes seemed unrelated to pseudoprogression.

The table came from immunoSEQ multiplex PCR; TCRdb's copy has only in-frame clones and leaves some out. This table has 50,000 to 75,000 clones, under 90% appearing once. The CDR3 covers 13 residues. Germline CDR1 MNHEY, CDR2 SVGAGI. V dropped 6 bases and J dropped 4 bases, with 12 bases sitting between them. Stated time point: week 5, during vaccination. Vaccine doses each comprised 300 ug of mutant IDH1 20-mer peptide, with topical imiquimod. Regarding this clone: As yet, its antigen is unknown.

The sequence derives from a woman in her 50s with glioma. The chain links TRBV6-5 to TRBJ1-2, with D maybe TRBD1 (6 bases). The sequencing used PBMCs, collected from a glioma patient whose treatment included an IDH1 peptide vaccine. This chain's CDR3 is CASSLDRSYGYTF. DNA for the CDR3: TGTGCCAGCAGCCTCGACAGGTCCTATGGCTACACCTTC.